These T cell receptor beta chains were read from a single sample in a study of T cells in localized non-small cell lung cancer. Assay used: immunoSEQ multiplex PCR; TCRdb lists only in-frame clones, some missing. The sample lists tens of thousands of clones, roughly 88% occurring once. The starting material was peripheral blood mononuclear cells, obtained before any cancer treatment. The source is a man aged 35 to 69 with stage III lung adenocarcinoma. Both conserved end residues are part of each CDR3. Each record gives: clone size, J gene, V gene, CDR3 length, D gene, CDR3 DNA, CDR3 protein. D genes are given only for firm matches. Where a row states a size, it is once, few, many or the class of an expanded clone; other rows omit it.

NA,TRBJ2-2,TRBV2,15,TRBD2,TGTGCCAGCAGTGAAGGCGGGAGAGGGACCGGGGAGCTGTTTTTT,CASSEGGRGTGELFF
NA,TRBJ1-3,TRBV9,17,TRBD1,TGTGCCAGCAGCGTAGTAGCAGGGGGTAGCTCTGGAAACACCATATATTTT,CASSVVAGGSSGNTIYF
NA,TRBJ1-2,TRBV29-1,13,NA,TGCAGCGTTGGGGCAGGGACGTACTATGGCTACACCTTC,CSVGAGTYYGYTF
NA,TRBJ2-3,TRBV7-8,19,NA,TGTGCCAGCAGCCAGAGGAGCTTTCGGGCAGGGGAATTCACAGATACGCAGTATTTT,CASSQRSFRAGEFTDTQYF
NA,TRBJ2-2,TRBV6-5,13,NA,TGTGCCAGCAGTTACACGGACACCGGGGAGCTGTTTTTT,CASSYTDTGELFF
once,TRBJ2-1,TRBV5-8,13,NA,TGTGCCAGCAGCTCCTACGTAGGGGTTGAGCAGTTCTTC,CASSSYVGVEQFF
NA,TRBJ1-1,TRBV19,14,NA,TGTGCCAGTAGTGTCAGGGGCGCCGGGACTGAAGCTTTCTTT,CASSVRGAGTEAFF
medium-sized,TRBJ2-7,TRBV27,14,TRBD1,TGTGCCAGCAGTTTAAGCCCGACAGGGAACGAGCAGTACTTC,CASSLSPTGNEQYF
NA,TRBJ1-2,TRBV18,15,TRBD1,TGTGCCAGCTCACCACCTGGGACAGGGGTCGTAGGCTACACCTTC,CASSPPGTGVVGYTF
NA,TRBJ2-1,TRBV14,16,NA,TGTGCCAGCAGCCAACCGGGGCAGGGAACCCTCAATGAGCAGTTCTTC,CASSQPGQGTLNEQFF
once,TRBJ2-3,TRBV27,13,NA,TGTGCCAGCAGTTTACTAGGCTCTGATACGCAGTATTTT,CASSLLGSDTQYF
few,TRBJ1-2,TRBV6-5,13,NA,TGTGCCAGCAGTCTGGGGGCAGGCTATGGCTACACCTTC,CASSLGAGYGYTF
NA,TRBJ2-7,TRBV9,17,NA,TGTGCCAGCAGCGTAGGAATAGAGGGGGGATCCCAAGGCGAGCAGTACTTC,CASSVGIEGGSQGEQYF
NA,TRBJ1-2,TRBV7-6,14,NA,TGTGCCAGCAGCCTCGGGATCGGAGGCTATGGCTACACCTTC,CASSLGIGGYGYTF
NA,TRBJ1-3,TRBV6-5,15,NA,TGTGCCAGCAGTTACGCTCCAAACTCTGGAAACACCATATATTTT,CASSYAPNSGNTIYF
NA,TRBJ2-7,TRBV4-2,15,NA,TGTGCCAGCAGCCAAGAAGTAAGCAGAAGCTACGAGCAGTACTTC,CASSQEVSRSYEQYF
few,TRBJ2-7,TRBV5-4,16,NA,TGTGCCAGCAGCCTGAGTGAGGCGGCGGACTATTACGAGCAGTACTTC,CASSLSEAADYYEQYF
NA,TRBJ2-1,TRBV7-2,13,NA,TGTGCCAGCAGCTTAGAAAAGTGGAATGAGCAGTTCTTC,CASSLEKWNEQFF
NA,TRBJ2-5,TRBV18,14,NA,TGTGCCAGCTCACCAGGTGGCTTGGGAGAGACCCAGTACTTC,CASSPGGLGETQYF
NA,TRBJ1-2,TRBV25-1,13,TRBD1,TGTGCCAGCAGGTCAGGGGGCTACTATGGCTACACCTTC,CASRSGGYYGYTF
NA,TRBJ1-5,TRBV19,14,NA,TGTGCCAGTAGTATACAGCCTAGCAATCAGCCCCAGCATTTT,CASSIQPSNQPQHF
NA,TRBJ2-5,TRBV7-3,13,TRBD2,TGTGCCAGCAGCTCTTCTAGCGGAGAGACCCAGTACTTC,CASSSSSGETQYF
NA,TRBJ2-7,TRBV9,12,NA,TGTGCCAGCAGCCCCCGCCTTGGCGAGCAGTACTTC,CASSPRLGEQYF
NA,TRBJ2-5,TRBV10-1,15,NA,TGCGCCAGCAGTGAGTCGGGGCTCAACGGCGAGACCCAGTACTTC,CASSESGLNGETQYF
once,TRBJ2-2,TRBV14,14,TRBD1,TGTGCCAGCAGCCGACAGGGTCTCGCCGGGGAGCTGTTTTTT,CASSRQGLAGELFF
once,TRBJ1-4,TRBV30,16,TRBD1,TGTGCCTGGAGTCGGACAGGGGGCGCAACTAATGAAAAACTGTTTTTT,CAWSRTGGATNEKLFF
NA,TRBJ1-1,TRBV5-6,12,NA,TGTGCCAGCAGCTTGGGGGCTTTTGAAGCTTTCTTT,CASSLGAFEAFF
once,TRBJ2-7,TRBV5-1,15,TRBD2,TGCGCCAGCAGCTTGGCTAGCGGGGGGTTCTACGAGCAGTACTTC,CASSLASGGFYEQYF
NA,TRBJ2-7,TRBV4-1,13,NA,TGCGCCAGCAGCCAAGATATGAGTTACGAGCAGTACTTC,CASSQDMSYEQYF
NA,TRBJ1-5,TRBV7-2,14,NA,TGTGCCAGCAGCTACGGCCAGGGCGGTCAGCCCCAGCATTTT,CASSYGQGGQPQHF
once,TRBJ2-1,TRBV7-2,16,TRBD2,TGTGCCAGCAGCACTGGGACTAGCGGGGGGGCGGTTGAGCAGTTCTTC,CASSTGTSGGAVEQFF
NA,TRBJ2-3,TRBV7-2,16,NA,TGTGCCAGCAGCCCCCCGGACAGTCCAAACACAGATACGCAGTATTTT,CASSPPDSPNTDTQYF
NA,TRBJ1-1,TRBV10-3,14,NA,TGTGCCATCAGTGAGCCGGAAATGAACACTGAAGCTTTCTTT,CAISEPEMNTEAFF
NA,TRBJ2-1,TRBV9,13,NA,TGTGCCAGCAGCGTAGGACCCTCCACAGAGCAGTTCTTC,CASSVGPSTEQFF
NA,TRBJ2-2,TRBV2,14,TRBD1,TGTGCCAGCAGCAGGACAGGGTCGGGCGGGGAGCTGTTTTTT,CASSRTGSGGELFF
NA,TRBJ2-3,TRBV9,14,NA,TGTGCCAGCAGCGTAGACTCTCACACAGATACGCAGTATTTT,CASSVDSHTDTQYF
NA,TRBJ2-7,TRBV7-6,15,TRBD2,TGTGCCAGCAGCTTAGAGACTAGCGGGGGATACGAGCAGTACTTC,CASSLETSGGYEQYF